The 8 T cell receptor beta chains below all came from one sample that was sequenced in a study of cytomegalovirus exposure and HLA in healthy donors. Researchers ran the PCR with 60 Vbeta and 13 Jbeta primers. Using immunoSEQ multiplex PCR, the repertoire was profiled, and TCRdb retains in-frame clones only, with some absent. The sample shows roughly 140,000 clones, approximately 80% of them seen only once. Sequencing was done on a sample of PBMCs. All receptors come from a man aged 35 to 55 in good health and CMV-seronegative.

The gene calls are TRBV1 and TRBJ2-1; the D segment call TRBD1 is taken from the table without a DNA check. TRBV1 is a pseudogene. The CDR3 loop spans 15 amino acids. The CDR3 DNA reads TGCACCAGCAGCCAGGACATCAGGGGTGCGAATGAGCAGTTCTTC. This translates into CTSSQDIRGANEQFF.

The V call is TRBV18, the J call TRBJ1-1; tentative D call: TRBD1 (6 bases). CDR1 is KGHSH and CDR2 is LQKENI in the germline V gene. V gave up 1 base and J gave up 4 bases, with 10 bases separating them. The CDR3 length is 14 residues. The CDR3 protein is CASSPQGEGTEAFF. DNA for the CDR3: TGTGCCAGCTCACCACAGGGGGAAGGCACTGAAGCTTTCTTT.

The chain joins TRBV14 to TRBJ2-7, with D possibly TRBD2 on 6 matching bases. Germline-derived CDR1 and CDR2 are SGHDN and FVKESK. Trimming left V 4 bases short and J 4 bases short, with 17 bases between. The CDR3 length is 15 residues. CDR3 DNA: TGTGCCAGCAGCCCCCGGGAGCGCCCGCTTTACGAGCAGTACTTC. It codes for CASSPRERPLYEQYF. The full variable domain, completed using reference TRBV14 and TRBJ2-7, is EAGVTQFPSHSVIEKGQTVTLRCDPISGHDNLYWYRRVMGKEIKFLLHFVKESKQDESGMPNNRFLAERTGGTYSTLKVQPAELEDSGVYFCASSPRERPLYEQYFGPGTRLTVT.

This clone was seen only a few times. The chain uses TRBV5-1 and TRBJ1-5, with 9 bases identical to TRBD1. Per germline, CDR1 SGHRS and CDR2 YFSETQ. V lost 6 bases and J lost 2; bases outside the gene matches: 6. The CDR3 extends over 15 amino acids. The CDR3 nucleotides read TGCGCCAGCAAGAAGGACAGGGGTGGCAATCAGCCCCAGCATTTT. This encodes CASKKDRGGNQPQHF. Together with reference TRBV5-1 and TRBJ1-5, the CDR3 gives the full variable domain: KAGVTQTPRYLIKTRGQQVTLSCSPISGHRSVSWYQQTPGQGLQFLFEYFSETQRNKGNFPGRFSGRQFSNSRSEMNVSTLELGDSALYLCASKKDRGGNQPQHFGDGTRLSIL.

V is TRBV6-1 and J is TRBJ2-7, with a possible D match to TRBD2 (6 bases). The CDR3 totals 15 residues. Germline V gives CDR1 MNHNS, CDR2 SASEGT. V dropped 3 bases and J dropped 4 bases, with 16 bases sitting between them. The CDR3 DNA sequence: TGTGCCAGCAGTGACGTGGCGGGGAGCAGTTACGAGCAGTACTTC. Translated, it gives CASSDVAGSSYEQYF.

The CDR3 coding sequence is TGTGCCAGCAGCTTAAGACTAGTAGGTACAAATGAGCAGTTCTTC. It is translated as CASSLRLVGTNEQFF. This chain connects TRBV13 to TRBJ2-1; D might be TRBD2 (6 bases). V lost 2 bases, J lost 7 bases, and 15 bases lay in between. CDR1 and CDR2 from the germline V gene are PRHDT and FYEKMQ (reference sequence). The CDR3 extends over 15 amino acids.

The CDR3 region is CASSLAGAGNTIYF. DNA for the CDR3: TGTGCCAGCAGCTTAGCGGGGGCCGGAAACACCATATATTTT. The chain couples TRBV7-8 to TRBJ1-3; possible D gene TRBD1, 6 bases. The V gene lost 0 bases and the J gene lost 4 bases, with 7 bases spanning the gap. This CDR3 spans 14 amino acids. CDR1 and CDR2 (germline): SGHVS, FQNEAQ. The whole variable domain, filled in from reference TRBV7-8 and TRBJ1-3, reads GAGVSQSPRYKVAKRGQDVALRCDPISGHVSLFWYQQALGQGPEFLTYFQNEAQLDKSGLPSDRFFAERPEGSVSTLKIQRTQQEDSAVYLCASSLAGAGNTIYFGEGSWLTVV.

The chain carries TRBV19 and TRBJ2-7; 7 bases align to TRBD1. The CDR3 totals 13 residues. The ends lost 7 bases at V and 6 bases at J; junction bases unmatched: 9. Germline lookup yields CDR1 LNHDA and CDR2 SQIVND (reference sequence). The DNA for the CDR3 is TGTGCCAGTAACGACAGGGCGGTCTCCGAGCAGTACTTC. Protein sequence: CASNDRAVSEQYF.